One sample yielded the 12 T cell receptor beta chains listed below, sequenced in a study of blood T cell repertoires in COVID-19 (TCRdb year 2020). The method was the immunoSEQ multiplex PCR assay. This is the immuneACCESS table as TCRdb keeps it, with only in-frame sequences that have V and J called. A part of the clones is gone; compared with another copy, unresolved V genes explain less than half, and the rest is unexplained. The sample table shows roughly 410,000 clones, and 89% are seen once. The top ten clonotypes cover more than 0.95% of the sample. The sample consisted of peripheral blood. The receptors derive from a man in his forties with acute or convalescent COVID-19.

The genes are TRBV13 and TRBJ1-6; no clear D gene. The CDR3 length is 15 residues. The germline CDR1 and CDR2 sequences are PRHDT and FYEKMQ (reference sequence). The ends were cut back, 4 bases at V and 8 bases at J, with 15 bases in the middle. CDR3 amino acids: CASSSTGSKDSPLHF. The CDR3 coding sequence is TGTGCCAGCAGCTCGACCGGGAGCAAAGATTCACCCCTCCACTTT. Full variable domain (missing parts from reference TRBV13 and TRBJ1-6): AAGVIQSPRHLIKEKRETATLKCYPIPRHDTVYWYQQGPGQDPQFLISFYEKMQSDKGSIPDRFSAQQFSDYHSELNMSSLELGDSALYFCASSSTGSKDSPLHFGNGTRLTVT.

This sequence joins TRBV7-6 and TRBJ2-1; 9 nucleotides line up with TRBD1. The CDR3 covers 15 residues. Trimming removed 5 bases from V and 2 bases from J; junction bases left unmatched: 4. Germline CDR1 SGHVS, CDR2 FNYEAQ. The CDR3 reads CASSHGTGTYNEQFF. Here the CDR3 DNA reads TGTGCCAGCAGCCACGGGACAGGGACCTACAATGAGCAGTTCTTC.

This chain links TRBV7-9 with TRBJ2-1; a weak D match, TRBD1 (6 bases). Germline assignment: CDR1 SEHNR and CDR2 FQNEAQ (reference sequence). The V end was cut by 2 bases, the J end by 4 bases, with 15 bases between. This CDR3 is 16 amino acids long. The CDR3 region has the DNA TGTGCCAGCAGCTTACGTTATGGGACACGGTACAATGAGCAGTTCTTC. As protein: CASSLRYGTRYNEQFF.

This clone was seen once. The chain combines TRBV6-1 with TRBJ1-6; 8 positions agree with TRBD1. This CDR3 spans 15 amino acids. J gave up 10 bases and V 3 bases, and 8 bases lay outside the gene matches. In germline, CDR1 is MNHNS, CDR2 SASEGT. Here the CDR3 reads CASSETGVRGSPLHF. CDR3 DNA: TGTGCCAGCAGTGAGACAGGGGTCCGTGGGTCACCCCTCCACTTT.

The V call is TRBV28, the J call TRBJ2-7; weak D call: TRBD1 (6 bases). CDR1 is MDHEN, CDR2 SYDVKM, per germline. The CDR3 has 20 residues. Trimming stripped 4 bases from V and 1 base from J, with 29 bases between. The CDR3 here is CASSSTAPGHKPISSYEQYF. DNA for the CDR3: TGTGCCAGCAGTTCGACTGCGCCGGGACATAAACCTATTAGTTCCTACGAGCAGTACTTC.

The chain employs TRBV29-1 and TRBJ2-7; 8 bases map to TRBD1. The CDR3 contains 12 residues. J gave up 5 bases and V 6 bases, and 6 bases lay outside the gene matches. Germline V gene data show CDR1 as SQVTM and CDR2 as ANQGSEA. CDR3 sequence: CSVGQGVDEQYF. CDR3 DNA: TGCAGCGTAGGACAGGGCGTAGACGAGCAGTACTTC.

Turning to this clone: Other DNA sequences in this sample translate to the same CDR3. This rearrangement joins TRBV25-1 to TRBJ1-2, with D uncertain. Looked up from germline, CDR1 is MGHDK and CDR2 is SYGVNS. The CDR3 contains 13 residues. V was clipped by 3 bases and J by 2 bases, with 7 bases between them. This CDR3 is CASSDLENYGYTF. CDR3 DNA sequence: TGTGCCAGCAGTGATCTTGAGAACTATGGCTACACCTTC.

The chain employs TRBV28 and TRBJ1-1; D is undetermined. CDR3 length equals 14 residues. V shed 5 bases and J shed 1 base, with 11 bases lying between them. The V gene's germline CDR1 is MDHEN and CDR2 SYDVKM. Written as DNA, the CDR3 is TGTGCCAGCAGTACACAGACCGAGAACACTGAAGCTTTCTTT. Translating gives CASSTQTENTEAFF.

Only one count was recorded for this clone. The CDR3 sequence is CASSGEGYGYTF. CDR3 DNA sequence: TGTGCCAGCAGTGGCGAGGGATACGGCTACACCTTC. V gene TRBV2 combines with J gene TRBJ1-2; D is unclear. The CDR3 has 12 amino acids. V lost 4 bases to trimming and J lost 8 bases, with 11 bases between them. Germline CDR1 SNHLY, CDR2 FYNNEI.

The chain combines TRBV11-1 with TRBJ2-3, with D possibly matching TRBD1 (5 bases). Germline CDR1 SGHAT, CDR2 FQDESV (reference sequence). Trimming pared 1 base from V and 3 bases from J, leaving 14 bases between. The CDR3 sequence is 16 residues long. The CDR3 region is CASSLGLGAWTDTQYF. CDR3 in DNA: TGTGCCAGCAGCTTAGGTCTAGGGGCTTGGACAGATACGCAGTATTTT.

The rearrangement uses TRBV9 and TRBJ2-7; maybe TRBD2 (7 bases). Germline V lookup: CDR1 SGDLS, CDR2 YYNGEE. Trimming cost V 3 bases and J 3 bases, with 22 bases left between them. The CDR3 consists of 17 residues. As DNA, the CDR3 is TGTGCCAGCAGCGCCTCATCACGGGGGGCGAGGAGCTACGAGCAGTACTTC. Protein product: CASSASSRGARSYEQYF.

This chain uses TRBV6-1 with TRBJ1-1; no firm D call. Trimming stripped 3 bases from V and 0 bases from J, with 8 bases between. The germline gives CDR1 MNHNS, CDR2 SASEGT. This CDR3 contains 14 residues. This CDR3 reads CASSEAALNTEAFF. Written as DNA, the CDR3 is TGTGCCAGCAGTGAGGCAGCGCTGAACACTGAAGCTTTCTTT.